This TCR beta chain was recorded in a study of T cells in Graves' hyperthyroidism and ophthalmopathy. Recently diagnosed hyperthyroidism of less than 2 months' duration affected patients aged 18 to 65. In making diagnoses, clinical symptoms, serum thyroxine and TRAb, thyroid ultrasound and orbital computed tomography were all used. The V segment lost 0 bases and the J segment 0 bases; nucleotides outside the gene matches: 6. The germline V gene encodes CDR1 SGDLS and CDR2 YYNGEE. The CDR3 consists of 18 residues. The CDR3 regions of TCR beta were amplified from RNA transcripts. TCR CDR3 underwent first-round RT-PCR with the HTBI primer set. TCRdb called the multiplex PCR reads again in MiXCR, with one record for every CDR3 protein. Among 600,000 or so distinct CDR3 sequences, around 15% were seen once, and the ten largest hold around 4%.

Sequencing was done on a sample of blood. The receptor was isolated from a woman between 25 and 40 years old with Graves' hyperthyroidism. The chain carries TRBV9 and TRBJ2-6, with 7 bases that match TRBD2. The CDR3 bases are TGTGCCAGCAGCGTAGTTTCGGGAGGCAGCTCTGGGGCCAACGTCCTGACTTTC. Translating gives CASSVVSGGSSGANVLTF.